This T cell receptor (beta chain) was captured by sequencing in a study of blood T cell repertoires in COVID-19. The CDR3 spans 13 residues. The V and J ends lost 4 bases and 7 bases respectively, with 8 bases between them. TCRdb's copy holds only in-frame clones and misses some; the assay was immunoSEQ multiplex PCR. The sample has roughly 300,000 clones; 80% to 90% are singletons. The specimen sequenced was peripheral blood. The chain links TRBV12-3 or TRBV12-4 to TRBJ1-6; no clear D gene. This clonotype was obtained from a woman aged 40 to 50 who had recovered from COVID-19. CDR3 nucleotides: TGTGCCAGCAGTTCCCACACGAATTCACCCCTCCACTTT. Its translation is CASSSHTNSPLHF.